This is a list of T cell receptor beta chains from one sample in a study of blood T cell repertoires in COVID-19. Assay: immunoSEQ multiplex PCR; the TCRdb copy retains only in-frame clones and omits some. The sample records about 410,000 clones, 89% being singletons. The sequencing input was peripheral blood. These receptors were taken from a middle-aged woman with COVID-19, enrolled during active disease. CDR3s include the opening cysteine and the closing phenylalanine or tryptophan. The order of the fields is J gene, V gene, D gene, clone size, CDR3 length, CDR3 protein, CDR3 DNA. The D gene is left open where the match is weak. Clone size is not always given. Where it is, it says once, few, many or a class for expanded clones.

J gene: TRBJ2-6; V gene: TRBV7-2; D gene: TRBD1; clone size: .; CDR3 length: 18; CDR3 protein: CASSRPGQPSAGANVLTF; CDR3 DNA: TGTGCCAGCAGTCGACCGGGACAGCCGTCCGCTGGGGCCAACGTCCTGACTTTC
J gene: TRBJ1-1; V gene: TRBV20-1; D gene: .; clone size: .; CDR3 length: 13; CDR3 protein: CSASWESGTEAFF; CDR3 DNA: TGCAGTGCTAGTTGGGAGTCGGGCACTGAAGCTTTCTTT
J gene: TRBJ1-1; V gene: TRBV18; D gene: .; clone size: .; CDR3 length: 16; CDR3 protein: CASSPKRTAMNTEAFF; CDR3 DNA: TGTGCCAGCTCACCCAAAAGGACAGCCATGAACACTGAAGCTTTCTTT
J gene: TRBJ2-7; V gene: TRBV10-3; D gene: TRBD1; clone size: .; CDR3 length: 15; CDR3 protein: CATIRRGQGSYEQYF; CDR3 DNA: TGTGCCACTATAAGGAGGGGACAGGGCTCCTACGAGCAGTACTTC
J gene: TRBJ1-5; V gene: TRBV7-8; D gene: TRBD1; clone size: .; CDR3 length: 16; CDR3 protein: CASSYIQGLSNQPQHF; CDR3 DNA: TGTGCCAGCAGTTATATACAGGGGTTGAGCAATCAGCCCCAGCATTTT
J gene: TRBJ2-5; V gene: TRBV5-1; D gene: .; clone size: .; CDR3 length: 14; CDR3 protein: CASSLDQVGQTQYF; CDR3 DNA: TGCGCCAGCAGCTTGGACCAGGTGGGGCAGACCCAGTACTTC
J gene: TRBJ1-1; V gene: TRBV7-2; D gene: .; clone size: .; CDR3 length: 13; CDR3 protein: CASSLSGNTEAFF; CDR3 DNA: TGTGCCAGCAGCTTATCGGGTAATACTGAAGCTTTCTTT
J gene: TRBJ2-2; V gene: TRBV9; D gene: TRBD1; clone size: .; CDR3 length: 14; CDR3 protein: CASSEGQSTGELFF; CDR3 DNA: TGTGCCAGCAGCGAGGGACAGAGCACCGGGGAGCTGTTTTTT
J gene: TRBJ1-2; V gene: TRBV15; D gene: TRBD1; clone size: .; CDR3 length: 13; CDR3 protein: CATSPDRGYGYTF; CDR3 DNA: TGTGCCACCAGCCCAGACAGGGGCTATGGCTACACCTTC
J gene: TRBJ2-3; V gene: TRBV19; D gene: .; clone size: .; CDR3 length: 13; CDR3 protein: CASSISSADTQYF; CDR3 DNA: TGTGCCAGTAGTATAAGCAGCGCAGATACGCAGTATTTT
J gene: TRBJ1-2; V gene: TRBV6-5; D gene: .; clone size: .; CDR3 length: 15; CDR3 protein: CASSYSTGTSYGYTF; CDR3 DNA: TGTGCCAGCAGTTACTCGACCGGGACTTCCTATGGCTACACCTTC
J gene: TRBJ1-2; V gene: TRBV19; D gene: .; clone size: .; CDR3 length: 15; CDR3 protein: CASSIRGEVDYGYTF; CDR3 DNA: TGTGCCAGTAGTATACGCGGGGAAGTAGACTATGGCTACACCTTC
J gene: TRBJ1-5; V gene: TRBV7-2; D gene: .; clone size: .; CDR3 length: 14; CDR3 protein: CASSLRDTGQPQHF; CDR3 DNA: TGTGCCAGCAGCTTAAGGGACACGGGTCAGCCCCAGCATTTT
J gene: TRBJ1-1; V gene: TRBV7-2; D gene: TRBD1; clone size: .; CDR3 length: 17; CDR3 protein: CASSYRQGASSNTEAFF; CDR3 DNA: TGTGCCAGCAGCTACCGACAGGGGGCTAGTTCGAACACTGAAGCTTTCTTT
J gene: TRBJ2-1; V gene: TRBV15; D gene: .; clone size: .; CDR3 length: 15; CDR3 protein: CATSREILGRGEQFF; CDR3 DNA: TGTGCCACCAGCAGAGAAATTTTGGGCCGTGGAGAGCAGTTCTTC
J gene: TRBJ2-1; V gene: TRBV6-5; D gene: .; clone size: .; CDR3 length: 13; CDR3 protein: CASRARGGNEQFF; CDR3 DNA: TGTGCCAGCAGGGCAAGGGGTGGTAATGAGCAGTTCTTC
J gene: TRBJ1-3; V gene: TRBV3-1/TRBV3-2; D gene: .; clone size: .; CDR3 length: 16; CDR3 protein: CASSSRDGGSGNTIYF; CDR3 DNA: TGTGCCAGCAGCTCGAGGGACGGGGGGTCTGGAAACACCATATATTTT
J gene: TRBJ2-7; V gene: TRBV28; D gene: .; clone size: .; CDR3 length: 13; CDR3 protein: CASNPPSSYEQYF; CDR3 DNA: TGTGCCAGCAACCCCCCTAGCTCCTACGAGCAGTACTTC
J gene: TRBJ1-1; V gene: TRBV29-1; D gene: TRBD1; clone size: .; CDR3 length: 15; CDR3 protein: CSVRQGLRLNTEAFF; CDR3 DNA: TGCAGCGTTAGACAGGGGCTCCGTCTGAACACTGAAGCTTTCTTT
J gene: TRBJ1-5; V gene: TRBV4-3; D gene: .; clone size: once; CDR3 length: 13; CDR3 protein: CASSQAVNQPQHF; CDR3 DNA: TGCGCCAGCAGCCAAGCAGTCAATCAGCCCCAGCATTTT
J gene: TRBJ2-2; V gene: TRBV5-4; D gene: .; clone size: .; CDR3 length: 15; CDR3 protein: CASSQETVNTGELFF; CDR3 DNA: TGTGCCAGCAGCCAAGAGACAGTAAACACCGGGGAGCTGTTTTTT
J gene: TRBJ1-1; V gene: TRBV5-4; D gene: .; clone size: .; CDR3 length: 15; CDR3 protein: CASSLGGLLNTEAFF; CDR3 DNA: TGTGCCAGCAGCTTGGGGGGACTATTGAACACTGAAGCTTTCTTT
J gene: TRBJ1-2; V gene: TRBV27; D gene: TRBD1; clone size: .; CDR3 length: 13; CDR3 protein: CASSLNRGNGYTF; CDR3 DNA: TGTGCCAGCAGTTTGAACAGGGGCAATGGCTACACCTTC
J gene: TRBJ1-4; V gene: TRBV3-1/TRBV3-2; D gene: .; clone size: once; CDR3 length: 17; CDR3 protein: CASSHPPWGTTNEKLFF; CDR3 DNA: TGTGCCAGCAGCCACCCGCCATGGGGCACAACTAATGAAAAACTGTTTTTT
J gene: TRBJ1-1; V gene: TRBV5-4; D gene: .; clone size: .; CDR3 length: 14; CDR3 protein: CASLRDGGSTEAFF; CDR3 DNA: TGTGCCAGCCTGAGGGACGGGGGGAGCACTGAAGCTTTCTTT